The sequence of this TCR beta chain was determined in a study of T cells in Graves' hyperthyroidism and ophthalmopathy. The study, taken as a whole, reports: Model-based prediction identified ophthalmopathy a median about 6.8 months prior to its onset. Most expanded thyroid clonotypes above 0.001 also appeared in blood.

This clonotype showed up many times. Its antigen is undetermined. Amplification of TCR beta CDR3 regions was performed using RNA transcripts as template. A first-round RT-PCR of the TCR CDR3 used the HTBI primer set. TCRdb called the multiplex PCR reads again in MiXCR, with one record for every CDR3 protein. The sample has about 590,000 distinct CDR3 sequences, 15% to 19% seen once. With 1 base removed from V and 9 bases from J, the gap between germline ends came to 16 bases. The CDR3 runs 15 residues. In germline, CDR1 is SEHNR, CDR2 FQNEAQ (reference sequence). Disease duration under 2 months; hyperthyroidism patients were aged 18 to 65. In making diagnoses, clinical symptoms, serum thyroxine and TRAb, thyroid ultrasound and orbital computed tomography were all used.

The receptor was derived from a woman in her thirties with Graves' hyperthyroidism. Sequenced: blood. The V call is TRBV7-9, the J call TRBJ2-1; weak D call: TRBD1 (5 bases). CDR3 region: CASSLGRLDRGEQFF. In DNA form, the CDR3 reads TGTGCCAGCAGCTTAGGCCGCCTCGATAGGGGTGAGCAGTTCTTC.